A single sample gave rise to the 27 T cell receptor beta chains below, sequenced in a study of blood T cells in healthy people across ages. Primed by a sample-barcoded 5' primer and a J-beta primer mix, a second PCR proceeded for about 7 to 12 cycles. TCRdb fed the 5' RACE reads into MiXCR, producing one record per CDR3 protein. The data show around 1,600,000 distinct CDR3 sequences, 40% to 45% seen once. The sample consisted of blood. All receptors come from a woman aged 18-29 years in good health.

V and J are TRBV21-1 and TRBJ2-7; the D segment call TRBD2 is taken from the table without a DNA check. TRBV21-1 is described as a pseudogene. The CDR3 runs 16 residues. The CDR3 coding sequence is TGTGCCAGCAGCAAAAGCGGACGGGCCAACTCCTACGAGCAGTACTTC. Residues: CASSKSGRANSYEQYF.

This chain connects TRBV20-1 to TRBJ1-2; no reliable D call. Deletions cut 0 bases from V and 2 bases from J, with 13 bases between. The CDR3 totals 15 residues. Germline V gene sequence: CDR1 DFQATT, CDR2 SNEGSKA (reference sequence). CDR3 DNA sequence: TGCAGTGCTAGAGAGAGCGGCAGAAGAAACTATGGCTACACCTTC. Translation gives CSARESGRRNYGYTF.

V gene TRBV4-3 combines with J gene TRBJ1-4; D unclear. The CDR3 loop spans 18 amino acids. V lost 1 base to trimming and J lost 7 bases, with 22 bases between them. Germline CDR1 and CDR2: LGHNA and YSLEER. As DNA, the CDR3 is TGCGCCAGCAGCCAAGCTCGCGACGCCGTAGGCGTCGGTGAAAAACTGTTTTTT. It is translated as CASSQARDAVGVGEKLFF.

The table lists this clonotype with a few counts. CDR3 DNA sequence: TGTGCCAGCAGCTTAGCCGGTTTGGATGAAAAACTGTTTTTT. The encoded protein is CASSLAGLDEKLFF. The genes are TRBV7-6 and TRBJ1-4; D gene uncertain. Germline V gene data show CDR1 as SGHVS and CDR2 as FNYEAQ. The CDR3 loop spans 14 amino acids. Between the trimmed V and J ends, which lost 0 bases and 6 bases, there was a span of 8 bases.

This clonotype was seen a few times. The genes are TRBV20-1 and TRBJ2-3, with a tentative D call TRBD2 (6 bases). This CDR3 has 15 amino acids. Trimming removed 6 bases from V and 2 bases from J, with 18 bases in between. Germline assignment: CDR1 DFQATT and CDR2 SNEGSKA (reference sequence). Here the CDR3 reads CSATRRESFTDTQYF. CDR3 nucleotide sequence: TGCAGTGCCACCCGACGGGAGTCCTTCACAGATACGCAGTATTTT.

This clonotype was counted at least ten times. This chain links TRBV12-3 or TRBV12-4 with TRBJ1-1; no clear D. The CDR3 is 13 amino acids. V shed 2 bases and J shed 0 bases, with 4 bases lying between them. The CDR3, as DNA: TGTGCCAGCAGTTTATTGATGAACACTGAAGCTTTCTTT. It translates to CASSLLMNTEAFF.

Note on this clonotype: The germline gene is not matched at one end of the junction; a read error may be the cause. V usage is TRBV15 and J usage is TRBJ1-5; D ambiguous. Looked up from germline, CDR1 is LNHNV and CDR2 is YYDKDF (reference sequence). This CDR3 region has 16 residues. The CDR3 sequence: CATSRIPLRSNQPQHF. Written as DNA, the CDR3 is TGCGCCACCAGCAGAATACCACTTCGGAGCAATCAGCCCCAGCATTTT.

The V and J genes are TRBV20-1 and TRBJ1-5, with 8 bases lining up with TRBD1. Germline CDR1 DFQATT, CDR2 SNEGSKA (reference sequence). V lost 2 bases to trimming and J lost 4 bases; unmatched junction nucleotides: 7. The CDR3 runs 15 residues. CDR3 sequence: CSARIRDRPNQPQHF. CDR3 DNA sequence: TGCAGTGCTAGAATCCGGGACAGGCCTAATCAGCCCCAGCATTTT.

The J gene is TRBJ1-5, the V gene TRBV7-9; 9 bases map to TRBD1. Germline V gives CDR1 SEHNR, CDR2 FQNEAQ (reference sequence). Trimming cost V 5 bases and J 5 bases; bases outside gene matches: 13. This CDR3 region has 17 residues. CDR3 nucleotide sequence: TGTGCCAGCAGCGGCGGGACAGGGAGACAGGTCTATCAGCCCCAGCATTTT. This gives the protein CASSGGTGRQVYQPQHF.

The rearrangement links TRBV5-5 to TRBJ2-7; 7 bases map to TRBD1. Germline-derived CDR1 and CDR2 are SGHKS and YYEKEE (reference sequence). The CDR3 sequence is 13 residues long. After removal of 4 bases from V and 7 bases from J, the junction contained 8 bases not matched to a gene. The CDR3 DNA sequence: TGTGCCAGCAGCCTCCAGGGGGTGGGGGAGCAGTACTTC. Protein product: CASSLQGVGEQYF.

The chain carries TRBV6-5 and TRBJ1-4, with 9 positions matching TRBD1. CDR1 is MNHEY and CDR2 is SVGAGI in the germline V gene. V was pared by 7 bases and J by 3 bases, with 3 bases of the junction left unmatched. CDR3 size: 14 residues. As DNA, the CDR3 is TGTGCCAGCAAACAGGGGGCGGCTAATGAAAAACTGTTTTTT. This translates into CASKQGAANEKLFF.

This clonotype was recorded a few times. This chain links TRBV6-2 or TRBV6-3 with TRBJ1-5; D possibly corresponds to TRBD1 (5 bases). CDR3 length equals 17 residues. Trimming took 6 bases from V and 7 from J, leaving 25 bases between them. CDR1 is MNHEY, CDR2 SVGEGT, per germline. The CDR3 bases are TGTGCCAGCAGGCCCCACCCCGACTGGGACGTAGACCAGCCCCAGCATTTT. This gives the protein CASRPHPDWDVDQPQHF.

This clonotype has a handful of counts. This sequence joins TRBV4-1 and TRBJ1-2; the match to TRBD1 covers 7 bases. CDR3 size: 14 residues. Trimming took 1 base from V and 6 from J; bases not matched to a gene: 5. CDR1 is MGHRA and CDR2 is YSYEKL in the germline V gene. CDR3 in DNA: TGCGCCAGCAGCCAAGGTGGAGGGGGCGATGGCTACACCTTC. Protein product: CASSQGGGGDGYTF.

The chain links TRBV27 to TRBJ2-3; TRBD2 aligns across 11 bases. Trimming took 6 bases from V and 2 from J; bases not matched to a gene: 7. Germline CDR1 and CDR2: MNHEY and SMNVEV (reference sequence). The CDR3 runs to 16 residues. CDR3 nucleotides: TGTGCCAGCAGGCCAAGACTAGCGGGAATCACAGATACGCAGTATTTT. Amino acid sequence: CASRPRLAGITDTQYF.

This chain connects TRBV5-1 to TRBJ2-4; D gene uncertain. The end of the DNA fits TRBJ2-7 better, so the J call may be wrong. Germline V gene lookup returns CDR1 SGHRS and CDR2 YFSETQ. The CDR3 contains 18 residues. The CDR3 here is CASSPRAIIEASHYEQYF. The CDR3 DNA is TGCGCCAGCAGCCCCCGCGCGATAATAGAAGCGTCCCACTACGAGCAGTACTTC.

The rearrangement links TRBV9 to TRBJ2-7, with 9 bases lining up with TRBD2. This CDR3 comprises 16 residues. V shed 0 bases and J 2 bases; nucleotides not matched to a gene: 6. Germline V gene sequence: CDR1 SGDLS, CDR2 YYNGEE. CDR3 DNA: TGTGCCAGCAGCGTAGCGTCTAGCGGGACGACCTACGAGCAGTACTTC. As protein: CASSVASSGTTYEQYF.

This sequence joins TRBV12-3 or TRBV12-4 and TRBJ2-5; 10 bases line up with TRBD2. V was clipped by 4 bases and J by 3 bases; unmatched bases: 5. The CDR3 is made up of 15 amino acids. In nucleotides, the CDR3 is TGTGCCAGCAGTTGGACTAGCGGCCGGGAAGAGACCCAGTACTTC. This codes for CASSWTSGREETQYF.

The genes are TRBV20-1 and TRBJ2-1; 12 nucleotides align to TRBD2. Trimming removed 6 bases from V and 0 bases from J; junction bases left unmatched: 9. This CDR3 has 17 amino acids. Per germline, CDR1 DFQATT and CDR2 SNEGSKA (reference sequence). The CDR3 sequence: CSANGLAGLSSYNEQFF. The CDR3 coding sequence is TGCAGTGCCAACGGACTAGCGGGATTAAGCTCCTACAATGAGCAGTTCTTC.

A few counts support this clonotype. The chain employs TRBV29-1 and TRBJ1-2; the D is unclear. Germline V gives CDR1 SQVTM, CDR2 ANQGSEA. Trimming left V 4 bases short and J 2 bases short, with 8 bases between. CDR3 length: 12 amino acids. The CDR3 DNA follows: TGCAGCGTTGTATCCGAAAACTATGGCTACACCTTC. As protein: CSVVSENYGYTF. The whole variable domain, filled in from reference TRBV29-1 and TRBJ1-2, reads SAVISQKPSRDICQRGTSLTIQCQVDSQVTMMFWYRQQPGQSLTLIATANQGSEATYESGFVIDKFPISRPNLTFSTLTVSNMSPEDSSIYLCSVVSENYGYTFGSGTRLTVV.

In this sample, this clonotype turned up a few times. The genes are TRBV7-8 and TRBJ2-1; 9 bases are shared with TRBD2. The V segment lost 6 bases and the J segment 9 bases; nucleotides outside the gene matches: 6. From germline, CDR1 is SGHVS and CDR2 FQNEAQ. The CDR3 spans 13 residues. This CDR3 is CASRRRLAVEQFF. CDR3 DNA sequence: TGTGCCAGCAGAAGAAGACTAGCGGTTGAGCAGTTCTTC.

The sample holds many counts of this clonotype. J is TRBJ2-5 and V is TRBV7-2; TRBD1 matches at 7 bases. CDR3 length equals 14 residues. In germline, CDR1 is SGHTA, CDR2 FQGNSA. V trimming: 2 bases; J trimming: 2 bases; junction bases outside the gene matches: 2. CDR3 DNA: TGTGCCAGCAGCTTAAGCAGGGGGCAAGAGACCCAGTACTTC. Residues: CASSLSRGQETQYF.

Here the CDR3 reads CSVETGGIRGYTF. DNA for the CDR3: TGCAGCGTTGAAACAGGGGGTATTCGAGGCTACACCTTC. V gene TRBV29-1 combines with J gene TRBJ1-2; TRBD1 matches 8 bases. The germline gives CDR1 SQVTM, CDR2 ANQGSEA. The CDR3 loop spans 13 amino acids. V shed 2 bases and J 8 bases; nucleotides not matched to a gene: 7. Complete variable domain (other parts from reference TRBV29-1 and TRBJ1-2): SAVISQKPSRDICQRGTSLTIQCQVDSQVTMMFWYRQQPGQSLTLIATANQGSEATYESGFVIDKFPISRPNLTFSTLTVSNMSPEDSSIYLCSVETGGIRGYTFGSGTRLTVV.

CDR3 nucleotides: TGCAGTGCTAGAGACGGACGGCTGAACACCGGGGAGCTGTTTTTT. As protein: CSARDGRLNTGELFF. The chain couples TRBV20-1 to TRBJ2-2; D unclear. This CDR3 has 15 residues. The germline V and J ends were trimmed by 0 bases and 1 base, with 9 bases remaining between them. Looked up from germline, CDR1 is DFQATT and CDR2 is SNEGSKA (reference sequence).

The chain carries TRBV7-9 and TRBJ1-1; D is perhaps TRBD1 (6 bases). V was cut by 4 bases and J by 1 base, with 16 bases left in between. Germline CDR1 reads SEHNR; CDR2 reads FQNEAQ (reference sequence). This CDR3 contains 16 residues. The CDR3 DNA is TGTGCCAGCAGCTCAGCCCCCGGGGGGCAGAACACTGAAGCTTTCTTT. Amino acid sequence: CASSSAPGGQNTEAFF.

In this sample, this clonotype turned up a few times. This chain connects TRBV9 to TRBJ2-3; the match to TRBD2 covers 10 bases. The CDR3 runs to 18 residues. Germline CDR1 is SGDLS and CDR2 is YYNGEE. The ends lost 0 bases at V and 5 bases at J; junction bases unmatched: 12. The CDR3 DNA reads TGTGCCAGCAGCGTAGATGGACTAGCGGTTAAGACTGGAGATACGCAGTATTTT. This encodes CASSVDGLAVKTGDTQYF.

The chain couples TRBV7-9 to TRBJ1-2; D gene unclear. The CDR3 is 13 residues long. In germline, CDR1 is SEHNR, CDR2 FQNEAQ (reference sequence). V gave up 4 bases and J gave up 6 bases, with 12 bases separating them. CDR3: CASSSGRRDGYTF. The CDR3 nucleotides read TGTGCCAGCAGCTCCGGACGGCGGGATGGCTACACCTTC. Full variable domain (outside the CDR3, taken from reference TRBV7-9 and TRBJ1-2): DTGVSQNPRHKITKRGQNVTFRCDPISEHNRLYWYRQTLGQGPEFLTYFQNEAQLEKSRLLSDRFSAERPKGSFSTLEIQRTEQGDSAMYLCASSSGRRDGYTFGSGTRLTVV.

There are a few counts of this clonotype. V and J are TRBV24-1 and TRBJ1-2; no firm D call. The CDR3 is 13 amino acids. V was trimmed by 3 bases and J by 8 bases, leaving 12 bases between them. Germline CDR1 is KGHDR and CDR2 is SFDVKD. As DNA, the CDR3 is TGTGCCACCAGTGATGGCAGAGCGACGGGCTACACCTTC. Protein sequence: CATSDGRATGYTF.